The clone carrying this T cell receptor beta chain was seen once. Its antigen is currently unknown. This specimen belongs to a study of radiation and T cells in renal cell carcinoma. General observations from the study: Top tumor clonotypes rose in blood 2 weeks post-radiation, then contracted.

Specified time point: blood 2 weeks post-SBRT. The treatment denotes: 15 Gy SBRT to primary tumor, nephrectomy 4 weeks later. Assay used: immunoSEQ multiplex PCR; TCRdb lists only in-frame clones, some missing. This sample carries some 130,000 clones, 81% of them seen once, and the ten largest clones take 1.9%. This CDR3 contains 15 residues. Germline CDR1 SGHNT, CDR2 YYREEE (reference sequence). The V end was cut by 4 bases, the J end by 5 bases, with 16 bases between. This sample comprised blood, obtained from a patient whose treatment included radiotherapy and nephrectomy. The sequence was obtained from a woman aged 60-75 years with renal cell carcinoma. The chain uses TRBV5-4 and TRBJ2-1; D unresolved. The CDR3 loop is CASSLSVVGNNEQFF. The CDR3 DNA is TGTGCCAGCAGCCTCTCGGTGGTAGGGAACAATGAGCAGTTCTTC. Filled out from reference TRBV5-4 and TRBJ2-1, the complete variable domain reads ETGVTQSPTHLIKTRGQQVTLRCSSQSGHNTVSWYQQALGQGPQFIFQYYREEENGRGNFPPRFSGLQFPNYSSELNVNALELDDSALYLCASSLSVVGNNEQFFGPGTRLTVL.